The 8 T cell receptor beta chains in this list originate from one sample, sequenced in a study of OX40 agonist ivuxolimab in advanced cancers. The method was the immunoSEQ multiplex PCR assay. Held by TCRdb, this immuneACCESS table contains in-frame sequences only and omits some clones. Under half of the omission traces to an unresolved V gene where checked; the cause of the rest is unknown. Across this sample there are 50,000 to 70,000 clones, with around four fifths seen only once. The ten largest clones take up over 2.5% of the sample. The sequencing used CD4+ or CD8+ T cells sorted from blood, collected in a trial of the OX40 agonist ivuxolimab. The source is an adult with an advanced solid tumor such as melanoma, head and neck, liver or kidney cancer.

This sequence joins TRBV7-6 and TRBJ2-5, with D possibly being TRBD2 (5 bases). Trimming cost V 7 bases and J 5 bases, with 14 bases left between them. CDR1 is SGHVS and CDR2 is FNYEAQ in the germline V gene. The CDR3 is 13 amino acids. The CDR3 sequence: CASTGGWAETQYF. Written as DNA, the CDR3 is TGTGCCAGCACCGGAGGTTGGGCTGAGACCCAGTACTTC.

The rearrangement uses TRBV7-2 and TRBJ2-2, with 8 bases matching TRBD1. CDR1 SGHTA and CDR2 FQGNSA come from the germline V gene. The CDR3 loop spans 16 amino acids. The V segment lost 5 bases and the J segment 1 base; nucleotides outside the gene matches: 6. The chain's CDR3 is CASSLRQGWNTGELFF. The CDR3 DNA reads as TGTGCCAGCAGCCTCAGACAGGGGTGGAACACCGGGGAGCTGTTTTTT.

CDR3 region: CASSLPGQGWSYEQYF. The CDR3 DNA reads TGTGCCAGCAGCTTACCGGGACAGGGCTGGTCCTACGAGCAGTACTTC. The genes are TRBV11-2 and TRBJ2-7; 9 nucleotides align to TRBD1. The V and J ends lost 2 bases and 1 base, in that order; junction bases with no gene match: 6. The CDR3 is made up of 16 amino acids. Germline CDR1 reads SGHAT; CDR2 reads FQNNGV.

The chain uses TRBV5-8 and TRBJ2-3, with 9 nucleotides matching TRBD1. Germline V lookup: CDR1 SGHTS, CDR2 YDEGEE. The CDR3 spans 15 residues. After removal of 3 bases from V and 6 bases from J, the junction contained 8 bases not matched to a gene. The CDR3 spells CASSYRQGDVDTQYF. CDR3 nucleotides: TGTGCCAGCAGCTATAGACAGGGGGATGTGGATACGCAGTATTTT.

This clone was detected ten times or more. The gene calls are TRBV4-2 and TRBJ2-7, with 12 bases lining up with TRBD2. With V trimmed by 1 base and J by 2 bases, 6 bases remained unmatched. In germline, CDR1 is LGHNA, CDR2 YNFKEQ. The CDR3 extends over 17 amino acids. CDR3 bases: TGTGCCAGCAGCCAAGTCCCTCTAGCGGGAGGGGCCTACGAGCAGTACTTC. As protein: CASSQVPLAGGAYEQYF.

This clone was detected a few times. The chain joins TRBV6-1 to TRBJ1-5; D may be TRBD1 (6 bases). The V end lost 1 base, the J end lost 7 bases, and 14 bases lay between the germline ends. Looked up from germline, CDR1 is MNHNS and CDR2 is SASEGT. The CDR3 covers 15 residues. CDR3 protein: CASSEGRGRDQPQHF. The CDR3 nucleotides read TGTGCCAGCAGTGAAGGGAGGGGGAGAGACCAGCCCCAGCATTTT.

This chain connects TRBV2 to TRBJ2-1; TRBD2 agrees at 7 bases. Germline V CDR1 and CDR2: SNHLY, FYNNEI. CDR3 size: 17 residues. J was trimmed by 5 bases and V by 6 bases; bases with no gene match: 16. DNA of the CDR3: TGTGCCAGCAGGAAACTAGCGTACAATATTGAGAACAATGAGCAGTTCTTC. The encoded protein is CASRKLAYNIENNEQFF.

The chain recombines TRBV2 with TRBJ2-2; TRBD1 matches 7 bases. The junction had 8 bases not matched to a gene; V was cut back by 6 bases and J by 1 base. CDR3 length equals 16 residues. CDR1 is SNHLY, CDR2 FYNNEI, per germline. The CDR3 loop reads CASSLQGQRNTGELFF. DNA for the CDR3: TGTGCCAGCAGCTTACAGGGACAGAGGAACACCGGGGAGCTGTTTTTT.